The clone carrying this T cell receptor beta chain showed up just a few times. Its antigen is not known. One junction end does not reproduce the germline sequence, and a read error may be involved. The entry originates in a study of regulatory T cells in long-lasting Graves disease. The authors built TCR beta libraries using iRepertoire HTBI primers and Arm-PCR of CDR3 regions. TCRdb reprocessed the multiplex PCR reads via MiXCR and lists one record per CDR3 protein. Among some 370,000 distinct CDR3 sequences listed, about 12% were seen once. Broader study findings: Newly diagnosed patients had higher TCR diversity than persistent Graves' patients did.

Germline V lookup: CDR1 SEHNR, CDR2 FQNEAQ (reference sequence). The CDR3 contains 15 residues. Regarding time point: newly diagnosed GD, antithyroid drugs for less than 3 months. The TCR library was made from RNA that had been extracted from PBMCs in TRIzol. The same data also contributed to another study, on T cells in Graves' hyperthyroidism and ophthalmopathy. That report notes: Carried out on the TCR CDR3, a first-round RT-PCR used the HTBI primer set.

The sample in question was peripheral blood mononuclear cells (PBMCs), obtained at new diagnosis, from a patient treated with antithyroid drugs. The sequence came from a woman between 18 and 29 years old with Graves disease. This chain joins TRBV7-9 and TRBJ1-2, with TRBD1 matching 8 bases. Here the CDR3 DNA reads TGTGCCAGCAGCTTAGCAGAAGGACAGGGATATGGCTACATCTTC. Translating it yields CASSLAEGQGYGYIF. Drawing the rest from reference TRBV7-9 and TRBJ1-2, the complete variable domain is DTGVSQNPRHKITKRGQNVTFRCDPISEHNRLYWYRQTLGQGPEFLTYFQNEAQLEKSRLLSDRFSAERPKGSFSTLEIQRTEQGDSAMYLCASSLAEGQGYGYIFGSGTRLTVV.